This entry lists 15 T cell receptor beta chains sequenced from one sample in a study of blood T cell repertoires in COVID-19. TCRdb keeps only in-frame clones here, not all; method: immunoSEQ multiplex PCR. The sample records approximately 230,000 clones, almost 85% being singletons. The sample comprised PBMCs or T cells enriched from blood (not recorded which). The source of these receptors is a man aged 40-49 years who had recovered from COVID-19.

This clone occurred a few times. This chain links TRBV11-3 with TRBJ1-2, with D uncertain. CDR1 and CDR2 (germline): SGHNT, YENEEA. This CDR3 contains 14 residues. Between the trimmed V and J ends, which lost 2 bases and 6 bases, there was a span of 13 bases. The CDR3 here is CASSLYEGGDGYTF. The DNA for the CDR3 is TGTGCCAGCAGCTTATACGAGGGCGGGGATGGCTACACCTTC.

The rearrangement uses TRBV28 and TRBJ2-3, with no clear D. V was shortened by 5 bases and J by 5 bases, with 8 bases between the two germline ends. The CDR3 has 12 amino acids. Germline lookup yields CDR1 MDHEN and CDR2 SYDVKM. DNA of the CDR3: TGTGCCAGCAGTCCACTCATAGATACGCAGTATTTT. Protein product: CASSPLIDTQYF.

The rearrangement uses TRBV18 and TRBJ2-1, with 7 bases matching TRBD1. The germline V gene has CDR1 KGHSH and CDR2 LQKENI. V gave up 3 bases and J gave up 10 bases; unmatched junction bases: 6. This CDR3 is built from 13 residues. The CDR3 coding sequence is TGTGCCAGCTCACCCGACAGGGCCAGGGAGCAGTTCTTC. Protein: CASSPDRAREQFF.

At least ten counts were recorded for this clone. CDR3 coding DNA: TGTGCCAGCAGCCAAGATCTAATGACAGGGGTCACCGGGGAGCTGTTTTTT. Its protein product is CASSQDLMTGVTGELFF. The chain links TRBV3-1 (or the pseudogene TRBV3-2) to TRBJ2-2, with 8 positions matching TRBD1. Looked up from germline, CDR1 is LGHDT and CDR2 is YNNKEL (reference sequence). This CDR3 comprises 17 residues. V trimming: 0 bases; J trimming: 4 bases; junction bases outside the gene matches: 7.

V usage is TRBV27 and J usage is TRBJ1-5; perhaps TRBD1 as D (6 bases). The CDR3 has 15 amino acids. The germline V gene encodes CDR1 MNHEY and CDR2 SMNVEV (reference sequence). With 0 bases removed from V and 6 bases from J, the gap between germline ends came to 12 bases. CDR3 in amino acids: CASSLSGGIGQPQHF. The CDR3 region has the DNA TGTGCCAGCAGTTTATCAGGGGGAATAGGTCAGCCCCAGCATTTT.

V usage is TRBV7-8 and J usage is TRBJ1-2, with D tentatively TRBD1 (6 bases). V was clipped by 7 bases and J by 4 bases, with 19 bases between them. Germline-derived CDR1 and CDR2 are SGHVS and FQNEAQ. The CDR3 consists of 15 residues. CDR3 sequence reads: CASTLGGGLGYGYTF. The CDR3 region has the DNA TGTGCCAGCACCCTGGGTGGGGGCCTCGGCTATGGCTACACCTTC.

This clone is a singleton in its sample. The V gene is TRBV19, the J gene TRBJ2-1, with 14 positions matching TRBD2. The CDR3 runs 14 residues. The V segment lost 7 bases and the J segment 8 bases; nucleotides outside the gene matches: 4. Germline CDR1 and CDR2: LNHDA and SQIVND (reference sequence). The CDR3 DNA follows: TGTGCCAGTACTCGACTAGCGGGGGGGGATGAGCAGTTCTTC. Translation gives CASTRLAGGDEQFF.

V usage is TRBV4-2 and J usage is TRBJ2-5; D unclear. Per germline, CDR1 LGHNA and CDR2 YNFKEQ. Trimming took 4 bases from V and 2 from J, leaving 17 bases between them. The CDR3 extends over 16 amino acids. DNA of the CDR3: TGTGCCAGCAGCCCTCGATCGAGGAGAGTGCAAGAGACCCAGTACTTC. It encodes CASSPRSRRVQETQYF.

The rearrangement joins TRBV6-5 to TRBJ1-3, with D uncertain. The CDR3 runs to 14 residues. V was clipped by 6 bases and J by 1 base, with 10 bases between them. Germline CDR1 MNHEY, CDR2 SVGAGI. CDR3: CASSLTGSGNTIYF. The CDR3 DNA follows: TGTGCCAGCAGCCTTACGGGTTCTGGAAACACCATATATTTT.

The chain links TRBV18 to TRBJ1-1; D is unclear. Germline CDR1 and CDR2: KGHSH and LQKENI. The CDR3 covers 14 residues. Trimming took 5 bases from V and 2 from J, leaving 12 bases between them. Here the CDR3 reads CASSASRGNTEAFF. CDR3 sequence (DNA): TGTGCCAGCTCAGCCTCAAGAGGCAACACTGAAGCTTTCTTT. Combining the CDR3 with reference TRBV18 and TRBJ1-1 gives the whole variable domain NAGVMQNPRHLVRRRGQEARLRCSPMKGHSHVYWYRQLPEEGLKFMVYLQKENIIDESGMPKERFSAEFPKEGPSILRIQQVVRGDSAAYFCASSASRGNTEAFFGQGTRLTVV.

The rearrangement joins TRBV3-1 (or the pseudogene TRBV3-2) to TRBJ1-1, with D maybe TRBD1 (5 bases). Trimming removed 1 base from V and 1 base from J, with 10 bases in between. Germline V gene lookup returns CDR1 LGHDT and CDR2 YNNKEL (reference sequence). CDR3 length: 15 residues. The DNA for the CDR3 is TGTGCCAGCAGCCAAGCGGGGGGAGGGAACACTGAAGCTTTCTTT. It encodes CASSQAGGGNTEAFF.

The chain recombines TRBV7-2 with TRBJ1-5, with 7 bases identical to TRBD1. V was pared by 8 bases and J by 2 bases, with 9 bases of the junction left unmatched. The CDR3 covers 15 residues. Looked up from germline, CDR1 is SGHTA and CDR2 is FQGNSA. The CDR3 nucleotides are TGTGCCAGCGGCGAACGACAGGGCGGCAATCAGCCCCAGCATTTT. This translates into CASGERQGGNQPQHF.

This sequence joins TRBV11-2 and TRBJ2-7; D remains unclear. The CDR3 has 13 amino acids. The germline CDR1 and CDR2 sequences are SGHAT and FQNNGV. Trimming cost V 4 bases and J 7 bases, with 14 bases left between them. This chain's CDR3 is CASSSTTNTEQYF. Here the CDR3 DNA reads TGTGCCAGCAGCTCGACAACAAACACGGAGCAGTACTTC.

The chain recombines TRBV3-1 (or the pseudogene TRBV3-2) with TRBJ1-3, with D unresolved. Looked up from germline, CDR1 is LGHDT and CDR2 is YNNKEL (reference sequence). CDR3 length equals 15 residues. Trimming removed 2 bases from V and 0 bases from J, with 8 bases in between. The DNA of the CDR3 is TGTGCCAGCAGCCAAACAGTCCTCTCTGGAAACACCATATATTTT. The encoded protein is CASSQTVLSGNTIYF.

The chain is built from TRBV7-2 and TRBJ2-7, with 10 bases that match TRBD1. The junction had 8 bases not matched to a gene; V was cut back by 5 bases and J by 4 bases. The germline V gene has CDR1 SGHTA and CDR2 FQGNSA. The CDR3 runs 15 residues. The CDR3 sequence: CASSRAGTGAYEQYF. The CDR3 DNA follows: TGTGCCAGCAGCCGCGCTGGGACAGGGGCTTACGAGCAGTACTTC.